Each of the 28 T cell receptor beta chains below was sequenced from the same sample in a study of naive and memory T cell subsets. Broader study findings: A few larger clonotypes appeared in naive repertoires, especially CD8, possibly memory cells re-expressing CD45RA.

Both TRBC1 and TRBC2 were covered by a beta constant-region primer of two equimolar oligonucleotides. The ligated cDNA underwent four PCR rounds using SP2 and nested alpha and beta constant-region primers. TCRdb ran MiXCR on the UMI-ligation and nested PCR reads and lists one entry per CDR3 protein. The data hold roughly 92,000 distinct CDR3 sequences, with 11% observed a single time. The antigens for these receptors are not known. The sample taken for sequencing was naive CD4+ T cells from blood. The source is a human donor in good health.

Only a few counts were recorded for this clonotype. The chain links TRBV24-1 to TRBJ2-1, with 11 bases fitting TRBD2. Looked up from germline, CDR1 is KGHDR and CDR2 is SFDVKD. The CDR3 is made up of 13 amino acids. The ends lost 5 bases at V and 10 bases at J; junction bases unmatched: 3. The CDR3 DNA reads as TGTGCCACCAGTGGTCTAGCGGGAGGCGAGCAGTTCTTC. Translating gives CATSGLAGGEQFF.

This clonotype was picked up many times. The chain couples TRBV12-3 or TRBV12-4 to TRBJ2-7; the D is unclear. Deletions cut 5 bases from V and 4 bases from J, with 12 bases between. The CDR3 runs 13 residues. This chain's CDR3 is CASSKMESYEQYF. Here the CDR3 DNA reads TGTGCCAGCAGTAAAATGGAGTCGTACGAGCAGTACTTC.

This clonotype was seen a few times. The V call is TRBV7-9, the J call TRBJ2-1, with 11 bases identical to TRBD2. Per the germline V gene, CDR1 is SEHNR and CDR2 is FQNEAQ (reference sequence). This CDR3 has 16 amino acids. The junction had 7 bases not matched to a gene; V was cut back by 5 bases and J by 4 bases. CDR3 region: CASSVSGRALYNEQFF. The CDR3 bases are TGTGCCAGCAGCGTTAGCGGGAGGGCCTTGTACAATGAGCAGTTCTTC.

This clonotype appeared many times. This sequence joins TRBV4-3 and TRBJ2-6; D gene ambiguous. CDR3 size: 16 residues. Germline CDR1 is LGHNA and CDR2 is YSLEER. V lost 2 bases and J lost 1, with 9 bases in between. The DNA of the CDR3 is TGCGCCAGCAGCCAACCCGTAGGATCTGGGGCCAACGTCCTGACTTTC. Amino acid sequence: CASSQPVGSGANVLTF.

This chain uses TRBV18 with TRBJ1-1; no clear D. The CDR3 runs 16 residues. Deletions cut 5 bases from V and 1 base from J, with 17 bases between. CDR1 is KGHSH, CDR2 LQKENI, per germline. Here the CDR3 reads CASSNLEVGRNTEAFF. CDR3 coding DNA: TGTGCCAGCTCAAACCTCGAGGTTGGAAGGAACACTGAAGCTTTCTTT.

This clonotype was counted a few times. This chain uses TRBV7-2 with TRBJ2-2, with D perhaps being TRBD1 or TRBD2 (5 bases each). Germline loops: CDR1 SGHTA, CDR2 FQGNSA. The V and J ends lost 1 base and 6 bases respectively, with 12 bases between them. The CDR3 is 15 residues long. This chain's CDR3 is CASSLDLSGPGELFF. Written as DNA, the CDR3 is TGTGCCAGCAGCTTAGATCTTTCGGGGCCCGGGGAGCTGTTTTTT.

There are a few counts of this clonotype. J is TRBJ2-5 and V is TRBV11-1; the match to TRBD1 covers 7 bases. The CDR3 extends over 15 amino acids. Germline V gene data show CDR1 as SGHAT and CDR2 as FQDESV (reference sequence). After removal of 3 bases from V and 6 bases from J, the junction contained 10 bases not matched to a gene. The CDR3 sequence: CASSFDRAVGKTQYF. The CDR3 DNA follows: TGTGCCAGCAGCTTTGACAGGGCCGTCGGGAAGACCCAGTACTTC.

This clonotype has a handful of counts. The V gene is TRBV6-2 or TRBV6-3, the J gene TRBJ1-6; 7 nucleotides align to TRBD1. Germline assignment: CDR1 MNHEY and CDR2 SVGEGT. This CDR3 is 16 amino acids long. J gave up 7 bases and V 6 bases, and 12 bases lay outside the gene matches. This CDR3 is CASRPPTGLRNSPLHF. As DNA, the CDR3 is TGTGCCAGCAGGCCACCGACAGGGTTGCGGAATTCACCCCTCCACTTT.

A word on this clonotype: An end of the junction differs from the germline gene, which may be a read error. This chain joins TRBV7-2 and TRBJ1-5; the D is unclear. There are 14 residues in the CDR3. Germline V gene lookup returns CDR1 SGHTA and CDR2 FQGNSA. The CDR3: CASSLANGNQPQHF. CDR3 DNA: TGTGCCAGCAGCTTAGCGAACGGCAACCAGCCCCAGCATTTT.

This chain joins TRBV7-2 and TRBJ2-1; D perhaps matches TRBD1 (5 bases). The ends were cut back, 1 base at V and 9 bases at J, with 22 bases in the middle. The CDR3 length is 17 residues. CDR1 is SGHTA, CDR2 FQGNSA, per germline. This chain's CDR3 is CASSLVGLSDLGREQFF. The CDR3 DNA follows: TGTGCCAGCAGCTTAGTGGGGCTATCAGATCTAGGTCGTGAGCAGTTCTTC.

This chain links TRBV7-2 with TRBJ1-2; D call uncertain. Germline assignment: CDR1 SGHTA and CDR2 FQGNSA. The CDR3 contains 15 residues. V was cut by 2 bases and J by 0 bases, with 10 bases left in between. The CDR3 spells CASSLNHGPNYGYTF. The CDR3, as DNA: TGTGCCAGCAGCTTAAACCACGGACCTAACTATGGCTACACCTTC.

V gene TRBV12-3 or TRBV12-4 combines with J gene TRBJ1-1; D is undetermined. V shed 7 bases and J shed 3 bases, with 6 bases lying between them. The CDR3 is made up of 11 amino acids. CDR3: CASMSDTEAFF. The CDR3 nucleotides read TGTGCCAGCATGTCGGACACTGAAGCTTTCTTT.

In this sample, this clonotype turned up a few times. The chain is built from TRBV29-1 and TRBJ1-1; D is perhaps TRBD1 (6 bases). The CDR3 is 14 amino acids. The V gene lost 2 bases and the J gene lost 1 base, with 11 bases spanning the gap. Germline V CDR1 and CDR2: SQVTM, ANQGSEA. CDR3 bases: TGCAGCGTTGAAAGGGGGGTGGGGAACACTGAAGCTTTCTTT. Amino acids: CSVERGVGNTEAFF.

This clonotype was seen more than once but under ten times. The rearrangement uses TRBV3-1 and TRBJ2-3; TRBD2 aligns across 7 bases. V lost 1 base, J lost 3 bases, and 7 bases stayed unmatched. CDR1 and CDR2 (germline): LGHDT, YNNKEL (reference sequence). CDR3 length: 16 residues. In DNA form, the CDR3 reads TGTGCCAGCAGCCAAGTCGGGAGGATAATGACAGATACGCAGTATTTT. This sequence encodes CASSQVGRIMTDTQYF.

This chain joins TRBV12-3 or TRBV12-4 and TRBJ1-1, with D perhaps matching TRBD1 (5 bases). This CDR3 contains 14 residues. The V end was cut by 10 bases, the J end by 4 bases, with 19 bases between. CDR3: CAITGKLGSTEAFF. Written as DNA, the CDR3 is TGTGCCATCACAGGCAAACTCGGGAGCACTGAAGCTTTCTTT.

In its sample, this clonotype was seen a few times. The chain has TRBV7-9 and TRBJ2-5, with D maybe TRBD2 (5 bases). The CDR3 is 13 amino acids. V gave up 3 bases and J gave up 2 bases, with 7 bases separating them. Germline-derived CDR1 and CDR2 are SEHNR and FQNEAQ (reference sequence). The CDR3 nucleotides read TGTGCCAGCAGCTTTACGGGGCAAGAGACCCAGTACTTC. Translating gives CASSFTGQETQYF.

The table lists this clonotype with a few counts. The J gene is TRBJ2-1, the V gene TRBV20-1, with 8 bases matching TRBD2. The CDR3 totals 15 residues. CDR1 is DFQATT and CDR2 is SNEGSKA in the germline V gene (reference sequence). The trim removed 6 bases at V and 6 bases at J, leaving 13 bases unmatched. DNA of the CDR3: TGCAGTGCCGAGACGTACCCAGCGGGGGTCAATGAGCAGTTCTTC. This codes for CSAETYPAGVNEQFF.

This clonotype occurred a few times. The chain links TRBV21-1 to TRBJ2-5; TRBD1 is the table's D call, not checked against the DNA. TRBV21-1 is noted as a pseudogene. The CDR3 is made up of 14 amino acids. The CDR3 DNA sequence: TGTGCCAGCAGCACCGGGGAAGGGACAGAGACCCAGTACTTC. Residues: CASSTGEGTETQYF.

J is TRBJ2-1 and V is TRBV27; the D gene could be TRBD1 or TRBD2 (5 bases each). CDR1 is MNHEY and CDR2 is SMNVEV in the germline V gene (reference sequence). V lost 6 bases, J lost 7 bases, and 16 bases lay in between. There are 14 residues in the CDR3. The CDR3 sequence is CASSSRDGENEQFF. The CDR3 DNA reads TGTGCCAGCAGCTCCCGGGACGGAGAAAATGAGCAGTTCTTC.

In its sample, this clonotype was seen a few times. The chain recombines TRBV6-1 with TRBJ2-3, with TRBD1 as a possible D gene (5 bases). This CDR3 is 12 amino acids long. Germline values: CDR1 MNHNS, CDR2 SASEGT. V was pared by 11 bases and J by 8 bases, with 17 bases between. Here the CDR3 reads CACSSDIPTQYF. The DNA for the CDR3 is TGTGCCTGCTCATCGGACATCCCTACGCAGTATTTT.

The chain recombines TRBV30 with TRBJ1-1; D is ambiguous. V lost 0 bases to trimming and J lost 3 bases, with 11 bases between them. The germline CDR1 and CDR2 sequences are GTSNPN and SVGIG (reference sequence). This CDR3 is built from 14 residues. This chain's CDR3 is CAWSVTRVYTEAFF. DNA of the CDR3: TGTGCCTGGAGTGTGACACGTGTGTACACTGAAGCTTTCTTT. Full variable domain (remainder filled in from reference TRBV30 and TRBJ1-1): SQTIHQWPATLVQPVGSPLSLECTVEGTSNPNLYWYRQAAGRGLQLLFYSVGIGQISSEVPQNLSASRPQDRQFILSSKKLLLSDSGFYLCAWSVTRVYTEAFFGQGTRLTVV.

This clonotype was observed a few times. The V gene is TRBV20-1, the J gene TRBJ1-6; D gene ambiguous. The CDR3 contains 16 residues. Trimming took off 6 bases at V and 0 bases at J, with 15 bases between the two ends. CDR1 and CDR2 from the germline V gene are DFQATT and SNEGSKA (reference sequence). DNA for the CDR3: TGCAGTGCCACGACCGGTACCAGCTCCTATAATTCACCCCTCCACTTT. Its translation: CSATTGTSSYNSPLHF.

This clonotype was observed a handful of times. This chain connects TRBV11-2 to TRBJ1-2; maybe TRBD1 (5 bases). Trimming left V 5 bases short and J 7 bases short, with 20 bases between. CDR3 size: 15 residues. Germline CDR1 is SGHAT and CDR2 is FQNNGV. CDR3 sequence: CASSNAQRGPGGYTF. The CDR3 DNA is TGTGCCAGCAGCAACGCCCAGAGGGGCCCCGGTGGCTACACCTTC.

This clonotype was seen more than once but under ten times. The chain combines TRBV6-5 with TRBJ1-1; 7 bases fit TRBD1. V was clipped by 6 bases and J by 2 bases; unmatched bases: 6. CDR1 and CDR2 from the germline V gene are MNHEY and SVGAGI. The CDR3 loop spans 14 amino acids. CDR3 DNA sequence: TGTGCCAGCAGAGACAGGGCAACAAACACTGAAGCTTTCTTT. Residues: CASRDRATNTEAFF.

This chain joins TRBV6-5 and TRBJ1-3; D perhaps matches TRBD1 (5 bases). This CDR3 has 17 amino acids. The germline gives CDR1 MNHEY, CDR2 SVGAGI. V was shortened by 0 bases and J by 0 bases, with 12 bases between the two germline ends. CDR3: CASSYSSQGFSGNTIYF. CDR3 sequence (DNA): TGTGCCAGCAGTTACTCTTCCCAGGGCTTCTCTGGAAACACCATATATTTT.

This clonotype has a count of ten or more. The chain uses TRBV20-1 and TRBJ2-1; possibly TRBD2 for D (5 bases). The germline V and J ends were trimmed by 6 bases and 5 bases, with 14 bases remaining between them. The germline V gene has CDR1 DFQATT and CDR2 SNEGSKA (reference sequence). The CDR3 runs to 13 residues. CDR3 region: CSAKTRVDNEQFF. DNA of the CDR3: TGCAGTGCCAAGACGAGGGTCGACAATGAGCAGTTCTTC.

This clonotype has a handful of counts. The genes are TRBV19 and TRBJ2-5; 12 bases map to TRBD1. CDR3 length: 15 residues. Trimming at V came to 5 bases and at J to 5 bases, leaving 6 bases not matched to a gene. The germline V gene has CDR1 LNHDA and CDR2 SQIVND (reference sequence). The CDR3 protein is CASSRDRGRGETQYF. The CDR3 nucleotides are TGTGCCAGTAGTCGGGACAGGGGGCGCGGGGAGACCCAGTACTTC. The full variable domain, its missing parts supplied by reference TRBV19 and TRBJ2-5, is DGGITQSPKYLFRKEGQNVTLSCEQNLNHDAMYWYRQDPGQGLRLIYYSQIVNDFQKGDIAEGYSVSREKKESFPLTVTSAQKNPTAFYLCASSRDRGRGETQYFGPGTRLLVL.

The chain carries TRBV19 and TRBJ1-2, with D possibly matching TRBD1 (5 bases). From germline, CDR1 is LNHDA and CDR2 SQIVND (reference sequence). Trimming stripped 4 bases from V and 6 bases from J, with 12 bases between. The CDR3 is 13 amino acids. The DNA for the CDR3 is TGTGCCAGTAGTACCAGGGTGGGCGATGGCTACACCTTC. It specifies CASSTRVGDGYTF.